This TCR beta chain was identified in a study of early stage breast cancer tumors (dated by TCRdb to 2017 to 2019). Regarding the study in general: Of the 16 invasive breast tumors, roughly 12 were found to be estrogen receptor-positive, progesterone receptor-positive and HER2-negative. Of the approximately twelve ER+/PR+/HER2- tumors, eight were classified as invasive ductal carcinomas and four as invasive lobular carcinomas. On average, each sample got 9 to 10-fold read coverage. Across all samples, 2 million to 3 million templates representing approximately 1 million unique clonotypes were detected. The study at large found these results: Because the cohort was small, analysis by tumor subtype was not possible. Compared with adjacent normal breast tissue, tumors had higher clonality and roughly 2.5-fold greater T cell density. Sequencing bulk genomic DNA from unsorted cells could not capture chain pairing or functional markers like CD4, CD8 and FOXP3. Greater similarity was observed between blood and normal breast repertoires than between blood and tumor repertoires, and tumor was distinguished from normal in most of the 16 patients when each tissue was compared with blood. Enriched TCRB sequences shared across patients were found to be mostly commonly generated sequences that were unlikely to play an important role in the tumor microenvironment.

Each sample was amplified in two independent genomic DNA replicates, using 0.5 ug for blood and around 1.4 ug for tumor or normal breast. Following the manufacturer's instructions, the ImmunoSeq Intro kit was used to carry out TCRB sequencing on genomic DNA. Multiplex PCR was run for about 30 cycles using proprietary primers and spike-in control sequences for absolute quantification. Single-end 150-bp reads were used to sequence an 87-bp fragment spanning the CDR3 and the flanking V and J genes. Each lane of an Illumina MiSeq running version 3.0 chemistry carried seven multiplexed samples, with two replicates apiece. On the study's bioinformatics: Raw data were processed by the vendor's proprietary pipeline, with both replicates merged into one result per sample. To define clonotypes, the study grouped productive rearrangements that shared the V-gene family, CDR3 amino acid sequence and J-gene segment. Clonality was computed as 1 minus the normalized Shannon entropy (Pielou evenness) of TCRB abundances. To estimate T cell density, the total number of templates was divided by the input cell count, which was inferred from how much DNA went in. Total repertoire diversity and clonality were estimated with Recon using default parameters. A clonotype counted as tumor-enriched if its abundance in tumor exceeded 0.1% and was at least 32-fold higher than its abundance in normal breast. Imported from immuneACCESS, the table was reduced by TCRdb to in-frame sequences with V and J called. These copies leave out some clones; in studies compared against another copy, an unresolved V gene accounts for under half, and the cause of the remainder is not known. V and J calls and clone size are those listed in that table; D and trimming were worked out from the DNA. Across this sample there are 45,000 to 60,000 clones, with approximately 90% seen only once. The ten biggest clones cover 4% to 5.5% of the sample.

The germline V gene gives CDR1 as SGHRS and CDR2 as YFSETQ. V is cut back by 4 bases and J by 0 bases, with 15 bases in the junction unmatched. Spanning cysteine to phenylalanine, the CDR3 consists of 18 amino acids. Of the read, only the CDR3 DNA is kept; its 54 bases are in frame from base 1. Concerning this clone itself: It has no known antigen specificity. Base qualities are not at hand, and no much larger clone is one base apart.

The study profiled bulk TCR beta-chain repertoires in matched peripheral blood, tumor and adjacent normal breast tissue taken from around 15 patients with early-stage breast cancer. Before surgery, roughly 5-11 mL of whole blood was collected in EDTA tubes and processed within 2 hours. Ficoll-Paque centrifugation in SepMate-50 tubes was used to isolate peripheral blood mononuclear cells. For storage in liquid nitrogen, PBMCs were cryopreserved as aliquots of roughly 1.8 to 4 million cells in roughly 90% FBS with around 10% DMSO. Genomic DNA was extracted with the Qiagen AllPrep DNA/RNA Mini kit. The rearranged chain carries TRBV5-1 and TRBJ1-1, with 7 bases in between that match TRBD1. The material sequenced was blood. This clonotype originated in a person aged 70 to 85 with breast cancer. CDR3 protein: CASSLSRDSGAMNTEAFF. The DNA sequence follows: TGCGCCAGCAGCCTGTCCCGGGACAGCGGAGCCATGAACACTGAAGCTTTCTTT.